This TCR beta chain was sequenced in a study of neurological immune-mediated disorders. Study outcomes and limitations: The greatest degree of TCR clonal expansion was observed in HTLV-1-associated myelopathy, with the lowest in multiple sclerosis, below that of healthy controls.

The team produced cDNA through 5'RACE using 10-nucleotide random UMIs. From 15-18 subjects, over 190 million TCR-beta sequences were obtained in each sequencing run. A single record per CDR3 protein comes from TCRdb applying MiXCR to the 5' RACE reads. The sample carries approximately 40,000 distinct CDR3 sequences, approximately 11% recorded once. As concerns this clonotype: The antigen is not known.

As healthy controls, volunteers from a blood bank in Maryland, USA, were used. V was shortened by 4 bases and J by 6 bases, with 16 bases between the two germline ends. This CDR3 spans 14 amino acids. Germline V CDR1 and CDR2: WNHNN, SYGVQD (reference sequence). The rearrangement joins TRBV10-1 to TRBJ2-7; D gene uncertain. This sequence was found in a female donor in good health. Sample: PBMCs. The CDR3 here is CASSGTSSMGEQYF. The CDR3 DNA reads as TGCGCCAGCAGTGGGACCTCCTCGATGGGCGAGCAGTACTTC.